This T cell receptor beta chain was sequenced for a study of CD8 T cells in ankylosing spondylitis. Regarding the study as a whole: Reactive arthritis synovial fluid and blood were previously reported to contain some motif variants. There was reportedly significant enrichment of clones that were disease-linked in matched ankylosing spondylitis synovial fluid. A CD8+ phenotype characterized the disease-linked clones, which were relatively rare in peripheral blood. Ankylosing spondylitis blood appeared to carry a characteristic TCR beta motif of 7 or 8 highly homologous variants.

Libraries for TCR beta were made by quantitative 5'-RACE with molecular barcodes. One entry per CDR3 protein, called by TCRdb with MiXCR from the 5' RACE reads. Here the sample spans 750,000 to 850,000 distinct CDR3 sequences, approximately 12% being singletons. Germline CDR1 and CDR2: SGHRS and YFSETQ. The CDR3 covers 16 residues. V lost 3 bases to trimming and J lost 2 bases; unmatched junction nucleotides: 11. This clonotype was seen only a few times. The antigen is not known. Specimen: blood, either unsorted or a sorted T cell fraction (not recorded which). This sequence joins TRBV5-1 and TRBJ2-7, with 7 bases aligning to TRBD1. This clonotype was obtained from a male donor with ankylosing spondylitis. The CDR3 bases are TGCGCCAGCAGCTGGGACAGTCCTGCCGCGACCTACGAGCAGTACTTC. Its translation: CASSWDSPAATYEQYF.